Given below is one TCR beta chain in context. The target antigen is unknown. TCRdb reprocessed the RT-PCR reads with MiXCR, giving one entry per CDR3 protein. The sample shows 450,000 to 600,000 distinct CDR3 sequences, 16% of them seen only once. This record belongs to a study of response to subunit inactivated influenza vaccine. V shed 4 bases and J 2 bases; nucleotides not matched to a gene: 7. Per germline, CDR1 LGHNA and CDR2 YNFKEQ. The CDR3 is 15 residues long. Study-level findings and limits: It was the authors' suggestion that each seasonal influenza vaccination recruits few new T cells.

The input for sequencing was CD4+ T cells sorted from PBMCs, taken 23 months after vaccination. This chain connects TRBV4-2 to TRBJ1-2; 7 nucleotides align to TRBD1. This TCR was sampled from a man aged 50 to 69 who received an inactivated influenza vaccine. The CDR3 sequence is CASSPSAGGNYGYTF. CDR3 sequence (DNA): TGTGCCAGCAGCCCCTCGGCAGGGGGGAACTATGGCTACACCTTC.